These T cell receptor beta chains were read from a single sample in a study of breast tumors, draining lymph nodes, adjacent tissues. TCRdb re-called the multiplex PCR reads through MiXCR, storing one row per CDR3 protein. The sample contains 180,000 or so distinct CDR3 sequences, about 32% of which appear only once. Sequencing was carried out using axillary lymph node tissue. The receptors here all came from a female donor with breast cancer. Some clones in this sample may be carry-over from other donors' samples. The CDR3 runs from the conserved cysteine through the conserved F or W. The D gene is left open where the match is weak. Only some rows state a clone size, as once, few, many or a class for expanded clones.

TRBD1 many TRBJ2-7 TRBV29-1 CSVGWQGVREQYF TGCAGCGTAGGATGGCAGGGGGTCCGCGAGCAGTACTTC
NA many TRBJ2-3 TRBV7-9 CASSLGAGADTQYF TGTGCCAGCAGCTTAGGCGCGGGGGCGGATACGCAGTATTTT
NA few TRBJ1-1 TRBV20-1 CSAWTFEEAFF TGCAGTGCTTGGACATTCGAAGAAGCTTTCTTT
TRBD1 many TRBJ2-1 TRBV5-6 CASSWTGAYNEQFF TGTGCCAGCAGCTGGACAGGGGCCTACAATGAGCAGTTCTTC
NA many TRBJ1-2 TRBV2 CASSEGGDYGYTF TGTGCCAGCAGTGAGGGTGGGGATTATGGCTACACCTTC
NA many TRBJ1-1 TRBV29-1 CSAQLDTEAFF TGCAGCGCTCAGCTGGACACTGAAGCTTTCTTT
NA NA TRBJ1-2 TRBV12-3/TRBV12-4 CASSQTSGGYTF TGTGCCAGCAGCCAGACCTCTGGGGGCTACACCTTC
TRBD2 NA TRBJ2-1 TRBV7-2 CASSRTSGGDNEQFF TGTGCCAGCAGCCGGACTAGCGGGGGGGACAATGAGCAGTTCTTC
TRBD1 many TRBJ1-6 TRBV2 CASSEATGNTRSPLHF TGTGCCAGCAGTGAAGCGACAGGGAATACGAGATCACCCCTCCACTTT
NA NA TRBJ1-3 TRBV2 CASSETGWTGNTIYF TGTGCCAGCAGTGAAACTGGGTGGACTGGAAACACCATATATTTT
NA NA TRBJ1-6 TRBV15 CATSSREYNSPLHF TGTGCCACCAGCAGTCGGGAATATAATTCACCCCTCCACTTT
TRBD1 many TRBJ2-5 TRBV6-2/TRBV6-3 CASSRRTGGETQYF TGTGCCAGCAGCCGTCGGACAGGGGGTGAGACCCAGTACTTC
TRBD2 many TRBJ2-5 TRBV20-1 CSARSSRGGGETQYF TGCAGTGCTAGATCCTCCCGGGGGGGCGGAGAGACCCAGTACTTC
TRBD2 many TRBJ2-2 TRBV30 CAWGIAGGDGELFF TGTGCCTGGGGGATAGCGGGAGGGGACGGGGAGCTGTTTTTT
TRBD2 many TRBJ2-7 TRBV19 CASMGGSSYEQYF TGTGCCAGTATGGGGGGGAGCTCCTACGAGCAGTACTTC
NA many TRBJ1-3 TRBV2 CASRGPVSSGNTIYF TGTGCCAGCAGGGGTCCAGTGAGCTCTGGAAACACCATATATTTT
NA many TRBJ2-1 TRBV9 CASSTYVGEQFF TGTGCCAGCAGCACATATGTAGGTGAGCAGTTCTTC
TRBD2 NA TRBJ2-3 TRBV11-2 CASSLNLWPSGGGTTDTQYF TGTGCCAGCAGCTTAAATTTGTGGCCTAGCGGGGGGGGGACCACAGATACGCAGTATTTT
NA NA TRBJ1-2 TRBV5-8 CASSLRGQTYGYTF TGTGCCAGCAGCTTGCGCGGACAGACCTATGGCTACACCTTC
TRBD1 NA TRBJ2-7 TRBV6-1 CASRWTGGGEQYF TGTGCCAGCAGATGGACAGGGGGCGGCGAGCAGTACTTC
NA many TRBJ2-5 TRBV20-1 CSAISPSGSETQYF TGCAGTGCCATTTCCCCATCGGGCTCAGAGACCCAGTACTTC
NA NA TRBJ2-1 TRBV10-3 CAYNEQFF TGTGCCTACAATGAGCAGTTCTTC
NA NA TRBJ2-5 TRBV12-3/TRBV12-4 CASSFGGAGHPETQYF TGTGCCAGCAGTTTCGGGGGAGCAGGGCACCCAGAGACCCAGTACTTC
NA NA TRBJ2-3 TRBV7-8 CASSAQDTQYF TGTGCCAGCTCCGCGCAGGATACGCAGTATTTT
NA many TRBJ2-1 TRBV25-1 CASRDAEQFF TGTGCCAGTCGGGACGCTGAGCAGTTCTTC
NA many TRBJ1-6 TRBV5-8 CASSLALGVNSPLHF TGTGCCAGCAGCTTGGCGCTAGGGGTTAATTCACCCCTCCACTTT
TRBD1 NA TRBJ1-2 TRBV20-1 CSAALSQGGDYGHTF TGCAGTGCTGCACTCAGCCAAGGGGGCGACTATGGCCACACCTTC
TRBD1 NA TRBJ2-3 TRBV7-2 CASSLRTGHGDTRYF TGTGCCAGCAGCTTAAGGACAGGGCATGGAGATACGCGATATTTT
TRBD1 NA TRBJ2-6 TRBV3-1 CASSQRQGASRSRGFGAGANVLTF TGTGCCAGCAGCCAGCGACAGGGGGCCTCACGGTCCCGCGGCTTCGGGGCTGGGGCCAACGTCCTGACTTTC
NA NA TRBJ1-1 TRBV5-6 CASTERGVNTEAFF TGTGCCAGCACCGAACGGGGTGTGAACACTGAAGCTTTCTTT
NA NA TRBJ1-5 TRBV2 CASSEGSGGPQHF TGTGCCAGCAGTGAGGGTAGCGGGGGGCCCCAGCATTTT
NA many TRBJ2-7 TRBV10-3 CAISESGGNSYEQYF TGTGCCATCAGTGAGTCTGGGGGCAACTCCTACGAGCAGTACTTC